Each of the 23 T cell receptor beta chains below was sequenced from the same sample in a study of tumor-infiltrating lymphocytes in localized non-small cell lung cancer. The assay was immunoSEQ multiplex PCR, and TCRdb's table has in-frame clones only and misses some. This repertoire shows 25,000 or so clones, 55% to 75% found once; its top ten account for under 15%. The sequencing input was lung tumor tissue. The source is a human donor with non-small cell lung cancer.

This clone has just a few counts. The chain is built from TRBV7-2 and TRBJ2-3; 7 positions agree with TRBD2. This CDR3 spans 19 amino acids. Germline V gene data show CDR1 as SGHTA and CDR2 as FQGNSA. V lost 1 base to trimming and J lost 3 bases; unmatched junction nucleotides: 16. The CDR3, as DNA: TGTGCCAGCAGCTTAGTATTCCAGTACCAGGGAGGGAGGACAGATACGCAGTATTTT. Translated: CASSLVFQYQGGRTDTQYF.

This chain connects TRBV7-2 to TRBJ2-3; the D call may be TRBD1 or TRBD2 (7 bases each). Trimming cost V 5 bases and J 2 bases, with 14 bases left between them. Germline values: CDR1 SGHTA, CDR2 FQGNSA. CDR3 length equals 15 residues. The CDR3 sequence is CASSRDRDYTDTQYF. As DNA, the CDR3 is TGTGCCAGCAGCCGAGACAGGGACTACACAGATACGCAGTATTTT. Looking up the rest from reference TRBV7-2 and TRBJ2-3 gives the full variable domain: GAGVSQSPSNKVTEKGKDVELRCDPISGHTALYWYRQSLGQGLEFLIYFQGNSAPDKSGLPSDRFSAERTGGSVSTLTIQRTQQEDSAVYLCASSRDRDYTDTQYFGPGTRLTVL.

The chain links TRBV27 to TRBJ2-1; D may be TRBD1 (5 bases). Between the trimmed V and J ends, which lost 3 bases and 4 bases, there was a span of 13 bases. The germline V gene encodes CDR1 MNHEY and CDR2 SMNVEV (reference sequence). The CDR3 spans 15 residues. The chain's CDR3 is CASSLYPTAYNEQFF. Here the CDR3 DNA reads TGTGCCAGCAGTTTGTATCCGACAGCTTACAATGAGCAGTTCTTC.

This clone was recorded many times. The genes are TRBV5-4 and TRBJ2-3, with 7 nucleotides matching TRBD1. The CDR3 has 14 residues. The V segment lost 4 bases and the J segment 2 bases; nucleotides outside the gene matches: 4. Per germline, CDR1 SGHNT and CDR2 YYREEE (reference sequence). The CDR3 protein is CASSGGQFTDTQYF. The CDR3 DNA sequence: TGTGCCAGCAGCGGGGGACAGTTCACAGATACGCAGTATTTT.

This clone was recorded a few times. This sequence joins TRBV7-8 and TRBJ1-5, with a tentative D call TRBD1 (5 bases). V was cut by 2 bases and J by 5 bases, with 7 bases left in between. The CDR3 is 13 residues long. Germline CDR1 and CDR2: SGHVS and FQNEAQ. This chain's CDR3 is CASSLLGDQPQHF. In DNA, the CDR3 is TGTGCCAGCAGCTTATTAGGGGATCAGCCCCAGCATTTT. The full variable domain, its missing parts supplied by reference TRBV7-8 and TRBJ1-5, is GAGVSQSPRYKVAKRGQDVALRCDPISGHVSLFWYQQALGQGPEFLTYFQNEAQLDKSGLPSDRFFAERPEGSVSTLKIQRTQQEDSAVYLCASSLLGDQPQHFGDGTRLSIL.

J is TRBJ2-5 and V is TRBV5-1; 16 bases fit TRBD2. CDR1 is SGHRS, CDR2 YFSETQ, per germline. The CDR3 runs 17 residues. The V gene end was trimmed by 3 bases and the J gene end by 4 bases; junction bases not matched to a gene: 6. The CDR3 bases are TGCGCCAGCAGCTCGGGACTAGCGGGAGGGCCTGGAGAGACCCAGTACTTC. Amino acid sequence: CASSSGLAGGPGETQYF.

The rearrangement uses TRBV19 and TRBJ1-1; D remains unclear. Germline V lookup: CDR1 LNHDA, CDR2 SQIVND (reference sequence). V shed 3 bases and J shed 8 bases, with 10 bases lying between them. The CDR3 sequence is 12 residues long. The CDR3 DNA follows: TGTGCCAGTAGTATGAGGGTCTCAGAAGCTTTCTTT. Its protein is CASSMRVSEAFF.

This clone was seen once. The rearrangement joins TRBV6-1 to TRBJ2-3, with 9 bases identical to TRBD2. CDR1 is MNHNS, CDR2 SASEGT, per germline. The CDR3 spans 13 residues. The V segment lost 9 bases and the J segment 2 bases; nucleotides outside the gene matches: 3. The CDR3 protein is CASLAGDTDTQYF. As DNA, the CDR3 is TGTGCCAGTTTAGCGGGAGACACAGATACGCAGTATTTT.

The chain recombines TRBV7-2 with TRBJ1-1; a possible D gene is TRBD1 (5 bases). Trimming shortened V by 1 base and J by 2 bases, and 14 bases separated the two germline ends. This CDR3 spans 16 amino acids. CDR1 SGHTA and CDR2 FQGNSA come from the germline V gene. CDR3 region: CASSLGGAGTNTEAFF. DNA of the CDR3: TGTGCCAGCAGCTTAGGAGGCGCGGGGACTAACACTGAAGCTTTCTTT. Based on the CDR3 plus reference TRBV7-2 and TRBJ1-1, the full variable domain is GAGVSQSPSNKVTEKGKDVELRCDPISGHTALYWYRQSLGQGLEFLIYFQGNSAPDKSGLPSDRFSAERTGGSVSTLTIQRTQQEDSAVYLCASSLGGAGTNTEAFFGQGTRLTVV.

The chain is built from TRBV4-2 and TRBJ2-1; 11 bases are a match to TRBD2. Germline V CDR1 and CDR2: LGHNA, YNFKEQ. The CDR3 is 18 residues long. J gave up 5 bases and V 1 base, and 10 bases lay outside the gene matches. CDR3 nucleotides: TGTGCCAGCAGCCAAGGGTTTCTAGCGGGAGGAAAGGACAATGAGCAGTTCTTC. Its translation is CASSQGFLAGGKDNEQFF.

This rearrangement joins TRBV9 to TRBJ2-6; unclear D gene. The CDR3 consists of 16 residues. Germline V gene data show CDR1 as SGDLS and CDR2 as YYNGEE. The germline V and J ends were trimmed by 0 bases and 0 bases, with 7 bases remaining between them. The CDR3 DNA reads TGTGCCAGCAGCGTAGATCCAGTCTCTGGGGCCAACGTCCTGACTTTC. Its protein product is CASSVDPVSGANVLTF.

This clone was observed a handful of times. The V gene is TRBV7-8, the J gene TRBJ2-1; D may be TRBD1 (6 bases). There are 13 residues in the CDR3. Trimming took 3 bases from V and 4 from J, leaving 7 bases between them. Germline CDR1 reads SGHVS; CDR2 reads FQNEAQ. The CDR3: CASSFGQYNEQFF. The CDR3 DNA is TGTGCCAGCAGCTTCGGACAGTACAATGAGCAGTTCTTC.

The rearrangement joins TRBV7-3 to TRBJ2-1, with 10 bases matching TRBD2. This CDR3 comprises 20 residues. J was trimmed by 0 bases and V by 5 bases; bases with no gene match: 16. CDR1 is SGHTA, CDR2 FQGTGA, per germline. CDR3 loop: CASSAPSGSVVASSYNEQFF. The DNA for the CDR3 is TGTGCCAGCAGCGCCCCTAGCGGGAGTGTAGTAGCGAGCTCCTACAATGAGCAGTTCTTC.

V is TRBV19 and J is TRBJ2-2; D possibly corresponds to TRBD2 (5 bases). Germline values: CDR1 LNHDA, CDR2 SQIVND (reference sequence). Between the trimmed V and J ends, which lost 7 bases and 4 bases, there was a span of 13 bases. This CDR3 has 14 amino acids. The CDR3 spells CASTQSGSTGELFF. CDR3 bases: TGTGCCAGTACCCAATCGGGGAGCACCGGGGAGCTGTTTTTT.

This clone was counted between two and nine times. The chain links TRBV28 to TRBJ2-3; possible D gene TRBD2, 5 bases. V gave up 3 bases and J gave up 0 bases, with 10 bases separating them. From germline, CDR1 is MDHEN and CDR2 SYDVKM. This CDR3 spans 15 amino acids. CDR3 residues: CASSFEGTSTDTQYF. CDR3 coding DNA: TGTGCCAGCAGTTTCGAGGGAACTAGCACAGATACGCAGTATTTT.

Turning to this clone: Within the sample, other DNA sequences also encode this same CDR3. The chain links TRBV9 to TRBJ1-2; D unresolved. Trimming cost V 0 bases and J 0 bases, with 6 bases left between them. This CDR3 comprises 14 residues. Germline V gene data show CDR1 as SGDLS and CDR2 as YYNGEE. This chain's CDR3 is CASSVGPTNYGYTF. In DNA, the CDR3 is TGTGCCAGCAGCGTAGGGCCGACTAACTATGGCTACACCTTC.

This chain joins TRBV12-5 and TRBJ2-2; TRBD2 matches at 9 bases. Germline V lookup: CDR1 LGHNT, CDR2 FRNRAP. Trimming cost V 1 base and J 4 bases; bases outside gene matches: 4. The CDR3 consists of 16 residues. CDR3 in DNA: TGTGCTAGTGGTTTGGCTAGCGGGACTGGCACCGGGGAGCTGTTTTTT. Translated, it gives CASGLASGTGTGELFF. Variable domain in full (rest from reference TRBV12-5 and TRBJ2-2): DARVTQTPRHKVTEMGQEVTMRCQPILGHNTVFWYRQTMMQGLELLAYFRNRAPLDDSGMPKDRFSAEMPDATLATLKIQPSEPRDSAVYFCASGLASGTGTGELFFGEGSRLTVL.

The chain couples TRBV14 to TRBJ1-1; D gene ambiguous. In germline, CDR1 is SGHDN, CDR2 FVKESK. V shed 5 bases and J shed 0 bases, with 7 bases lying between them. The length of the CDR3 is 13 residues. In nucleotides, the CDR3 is TGTGCCAGCAGCGATAACATGAACACTGAAGCTTTCTTT. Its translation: CASSDNMNTEAFF.

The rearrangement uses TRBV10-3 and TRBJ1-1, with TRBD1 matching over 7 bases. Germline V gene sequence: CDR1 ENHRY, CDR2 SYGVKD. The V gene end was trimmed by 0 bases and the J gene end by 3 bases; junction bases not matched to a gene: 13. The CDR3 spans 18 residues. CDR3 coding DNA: TGTGCCATCAGTGAGTCCGTACTTAACCCAGGGGGACACACTGAAGCTTTCTTT. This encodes CAISESVLNPGGHTEAFF.

For the CDR3, the DNA is TGTGCCAGTAGTTCCCCTCCCGGGACAGGGTTTGGCAATCAGCCCCAGCATTTT. This translates into CASSSPPGTGFGNQPQHF. The gene calls are TRBV19 and TRBJ1-5; 9 bases are a match to TRBD1. CDR1 and CDR2 from the germline V gene are LNHDA and SQIVND (reference sequence). CDR3 length: 18 residues. J gave up 2 bases and V 5 bases, and 13 bases lay outside the gene matches.

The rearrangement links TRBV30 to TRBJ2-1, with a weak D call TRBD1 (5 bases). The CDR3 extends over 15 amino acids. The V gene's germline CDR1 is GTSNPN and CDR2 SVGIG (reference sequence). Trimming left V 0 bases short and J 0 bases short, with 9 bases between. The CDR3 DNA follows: TGTGCCTGGAGTGTACAGGTTAGCTCCTACAATGAGCAGTTCTTC. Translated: CAWSVQVSSYNEQFF.

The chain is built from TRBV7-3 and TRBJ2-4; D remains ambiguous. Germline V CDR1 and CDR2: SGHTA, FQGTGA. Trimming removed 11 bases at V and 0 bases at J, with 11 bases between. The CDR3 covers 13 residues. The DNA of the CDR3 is TGTGCCTCACGAGAACTAGCCAAAAACATTCAGTACTTC. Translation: CASRELAKNIQYF.

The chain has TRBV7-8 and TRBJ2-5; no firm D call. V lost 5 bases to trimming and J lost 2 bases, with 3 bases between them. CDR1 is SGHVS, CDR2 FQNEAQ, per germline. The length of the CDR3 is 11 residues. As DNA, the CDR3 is TGTGCCAGCAGCCTTCAAGAGACCCAGTACTTC. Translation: CASSLQETQYF.